This passage covers 23 T cell receptor beta chains from one sample sequenced in a study of naive CD8 T cells in extremely preterm neonates. Whole-study results and caveats: Preterm CDR3s were shorter than older groups', with fewer N additions and less trimming.

Preterm samples came from extremely preterm deliveries at 23-27 weeks. Which antigens these TCRs recognize remains unknown. Using immunoSEQ multiplex PCR, the repertoire was profiled, and TCRdb retains in-frame clones only, with some absent. Here the sample spans roughly 5,100 clones, roughly 95% being singletons. The source material was naive CD8+ T cells from cord blood. The receptors were sampled from a boy who was born preterm.

The J gene is TRBJ2-7, the V gene TRBV9; 10 bases agree with TRBD2. This CDR3 has 14 amino acids. Germline CDR1 SGDLS, CDR2 YYNGEE. After removal of 4 bases from V and 2 bases from J, the junction contained 3 bases not matched to a gene. CDR3 residues: CASSFGLAAYEQYF. The CDR3 DNA sequence: TGTGCCAGCAGCTTTGGACTAGCGGCCTACGAGCAGTACTTC.

This clone appeared once. CDR3 protein: CASSLGGMNTEAFF. In DNA, the CDR3 is TGTGCCAGCAGCTTGGGGGGGATGAACACTGAAGCTTTCTTT. V and J are TRBV5-4 and TRBJ1-1, with a possible D match to TRBD1 (5 bases). Germline V gene sequence: CDR1 SGHNT, CDR2 YYREEE (reference sequence). The CDR3 covers 14 residues. The V end was cut by 0 bases, the J end by 0 bases, with 6 bases between.

This chain joins TRBV7-2 and TRBJ2-1; 13 bases line up with TRBD2. The CDR3 consists of 16 residues. From germline, CDR1 is SGHTA and CDR2 FQGNSA. V shed 1 base, J shed 4 bases, and the junction held 1 base outside the gene matches. CDR3 sequence reads: CASSLGTSGSYNEQFF. The CDR3 DNA reads TGTGCCAGCAGCTTAGGGACTAGCGGGAGTTACAATGAGCAGTTCTTC.

This chain uses TRBV5-1 with TRBJ2-7, with 11 nucleotides matching TRBD1. Germline V gene sequence: CDR1 SGHRS, CDR2 YFSETQ. Unmatched junction bases numbered 1, after V lost 1 base and J lost 4 bases. The CDR3 extends over 14 amino acids. CDR3 amino acids: CASSLWDRGYEQYF. DNA for the CDR3: TGCGCCAGCAGCTTGTGGGACAGGGGGTACGAGCAGTACTTC. Drawing the rest from reference TRBV5-1 and TRBJ2-7, the complete variable domain is KAGVTQTPRYLIKTRGQQVTLSCSPISGHRSVSWYQQTPGQGLQFLFEYFSETQRNKGNFPGRFSGRQFSNSRSEMNVSTLELGDSALYLCASSLWDRGYEQYFGPGTRLTVT.

The chain has TRBV28 and TRBJ1-3, with D tentatively TRBD1 (6 bases). Germline V gene lookup returns CDR1 MDHEN and CDR2 SYDVKM. The CDR3 sequence is 14 residues long. Trimming pared 3 bases from V and 0 bases from J, leaving 6 bases between. The CDR3 here is CASSLGHSGNTIYF. DNA of the CDR3: TGTGCCAGCAGTTTGGGACACTCTGGAAACACCATATATTTT.

The rearrangement joins TRBV9 to TRBJ2-2, with D possibly being TRBD1 or TRBD2 (5 bases each). Germline V lookup: CDR1 SGDLS, CDR2 YYNGEE. This CDR3 has 17 residues. Between the trimmed V and J ends, which lost 0 bases and 0 bases, there was a span of 12 bases. The CDR3 sequence is CASSVAFSGPNTGELFF. CDR3 sequence (DNA): TGTGCCAGCAGCGTAGCCTTTTCGGGACCGAACACCGGGGAGCTGTTTTTT.

The chain has TRBV5-1 and TRBJ2-3, with 8 bases that match TRBD2. Germline-derived CDR1 and CDR2 are SGHRS and YFSETQ. The CDR3 loop spans 15 amino acids. J was trimmed by 8 bases and V by 1 base; bases with no gene match: 9. The CDR3: CASSLSPIAGSTQYF. CDR3 nucleotide sequence: TGCGCCAGCAGCTTGTCCCCCATAGCGGGATCTACGCAGTATTTT.

The J gene is TRBJ2-7, the V gene TRBV27, with 10 nucleotides matching TRBD1. V dropped 4 bases and J dropped 3; count of bases not matched to a gene: 3. The CDR3 loop spans 14 amino acids. The V gene's germline CDR1 is MNHEY and CDR2 SMNVEV (reference sequence). CDR3 residues: CASSYGTGVYEQYF. The CDR3 DNA follows: TGTGCCAGCAGTTACGGGACAGGGGTCTACGAGCAGTACTTC.

The chain links TRBV29-1 to TRBJ2-2, with D hard to call. This CDR3 is 13 amino acids long. Looked up from germline, CDR1 is SQVTM and CDR2 is ANQGSEA. V was shortened by 4 bases and J by 2 bases, with 8 bases between the two germline ends. The CDR3 bases are TGCAGCGTTGGCACGGCTAACACCGGGGAGCTGTTTTTT. Amino acid sequence: CSVGTANTGELFF.

The J gene is TRBJ2-5, the V gene TRBV19; TRBD1 matches 7 bases. The CDR3 totals 12 residues. The V gene's germline CDR1 is LNHDA and CDR2 SQIVND (reference sequence). The J segment lost 4 bases and the V segment lost 4 bases, leaving 0 bases of the junction unmatched. The CDR3 nucleotides read TGTGCCAGTAGTAGACAGGGAGAGACCCAGTACTTC. This translates into CASSRQGETQYF.

This chain uses TRBV30 with TRBJ2-7; tentative D call: TRBD1 (6 bases). V was shortened by 3 bases and J by 4 bases, with 10 bases between the two germline ends. The CDR3 totals 12 residues. Germline CDR1 GTSNPN, CDR2 SVGIG (reference sequence). This CDR3 is CAWSGQPYEQYF. DNA of the CDR3: TGTGCCTGGAGCGGACAGCCTTACGAGCAGTACTTC.

The V gene is TRBV28, the J gene TRBJ2-2; D call uncertain. Trimming stripped 6 bases from V and 0 bases from J, with 2 bases between. Per germline, CDR1 MDHEN and CDR2 SYDVKM. CDR3 length: 12 amino acids. The CDR3: CASSSNTGELFF. The CDR3 DNA reads TGTGCCAGCAGCTCGAACACCGGGGAGCTGTTTTTT.

The gene calls are TRBV7-9 and TRBJ2-1; a possible D gene is TRBD2 (5 bases). The CDR3 loop spans 14 amino acids. Per the germline V gene, CDR1 is SEHNR and CDR2 is FQNEAQ (reference sequence). Trimming pared 5 bases from V and 8 bases from J, leaving 16 bases between. The CDR3 protein is CASSPPEWRDEQFF. The CDR3 nucleotides are TGTGCCAGCAGCCCGCCGGAGTGGCGGGATGAGCAGTTCTTC.

This chain links TRBV13 with TRBJ1-6, with TRBD1 matching 7 bases. The V gene end was trimmed by 4 bases and the J gene end by 4 bases; junction bases not matched to a gene: 1. Germline V gives CDR1 PRHDT, CDR2 FYEKMQ (reference sequence). The CDR3 has 14 amino acids. CDR3 sequence reads: CASSSGGYNSPLHF. The CDR3 coding sequence is TGTGCCAGCAGCTCAGGGGGTTATAATTCACCCCTCCACTTT.

This clone was seen just once. The gene calls are TRBV7-2 and TRBJ2-3; D call uncertain. The V end was cut by 5 bases, the J end by 1 base, with 13 bases between. This CDR3 has 15 amino acids. Germline V gene lookup returns CDR1 SGHTA and CDR2 FQGNSA. CDR3 residues: CASSPLETRTDTQYF. CDR3 coding DNA: TGTGCCAGCAGCCCTTTGGAGACTCGCACAGATACGCAGTATTTT.

The chain carries TRBV25-1 and TRBJ1-2, with a tentative D call TRBD1 (5 bases). CDR3 length equals 13 residues. Germline V gene sequence: CDR1 MGHDK, CDR2 SYGVNS. Trimming pared 2 bases from V and 6 bases from J, leaving 10 bases between. The CDR3 spells CASSEAGTDGYTF. In DNA form, the CDR3 reads TGTGCCAGCAGTGAAGCTGGGACCGATGGCTACACCTTC.

This clone appeared a few times. J is TRBJ1-1 and V is TRBV6-5; D ambiguous. V lost 0 bases and J lost 11, with 16 bases in between. Germline V lookup: CDR1 MNHEY, CDR2 SVGAGI. This CDR3 has 14 amino acids. CDR3: CASSYSPSTVNAFF. The DNA of the CDR3 is TGTGCCAGCAGTTACTCCCCTTCCACGGTGAACGCTTTCTTT.

This chain uses TRBV9 with TRBJ1-5; 11 bases fit TRBD1. The CDR3 has 14 amino acids. Germline V gene data show CDR1 as SGDLS and CDR2 as YYNGEE. V lost 4 bases, J lost 6 bases, and 3 bases stayed unmatched. The CDR3 nucleotides are TGTGCCAGCAGCCCGGGACAGGGGGGTCAGCCCCAGCATTTT. Its translation is CASSPGQGGQPQHF.

The J gene is TRBJ2-7, the V gene TRBV28, with D perhaps being TRBD1 or TRBD2 (5 bases each). Trimming took 3 bases from V and 5 from J, leaving 11 bases between them. CDR3 length: 13 residues. Germline lookup yields CDR1 MDHEN and CDR2 SYDVKM. The CDR3, as DNA: TGTGCCAGCAGTTTGAGGGGTAGGGACGAGCAGTACTTC. It is translated as CASSLRGRDEQYF.

This sequence joins TRBV11-2 and TRBJ2-7; the match to TRBD1 covers 9 bases. This CDR3 comprises 13 residues. Germline lookup yields CDR1 SGHAT and CDR2 FQNNGV. The trim removed 3 bases at V and 3 bases at J, leaving 0 bases unmatched. DNA for the CDR3: TGTGCCAGCAGCTTGACAGGGGGCTACGAGCAGTACTTC. This sequence encodes CASSLTGGYEQYF.

The chain has TRBV9 and TRBJ2-1, with D perhaps given as TRBD1 or TRBD2 (10 bases each). Germline CDR1 and CDR2: SGDLS and YYNGEE. Trimming pared 2 bases from V and 7 bases from J, leaving 25 bases between. This CDR3 is 18 amino acids long. CDR3 DNA: TGTGCCAGCAGCGTCCCGGGACAGGGGAAAGCGGGAGGGAATGAGCAGTTCTTC. Translating gives CASSVPGQGKAGGNEQFF. Based on the CDR3 plus reference TRBV9 and TRBJ2-1, the full variable domain is DSGVTQTPKHLITATGQRVTLRCSPRSGDLSVYWYQQSLDQGLQFLIQYYNGEERAKGNILERFSAQQFPDLHSELNLSSLELGDSALYFCASSVPGQGKAGGNEQFFGPGTRLTVL.

The J gene is TRBJ2-5, the V gene TRBV7-9; unclear D gene. The length of the CDR3 is 14 residues. Between the trimmed V and J ends, which lost 1 base and 2 bases, there was a span of 8 bases. CDR1 is SEHNR, CDR2 FQNEAQ, per germline (reference sequence). CDR3 DNA sequence: TGTGCCAGCAGCTTAGTACTCGGGCAAGAGACCCAGTACTTC. Protein sequence: CASSLVLGQETQYF.

The chain recombines TRBV13 with TRBJ1-4, with TRBD1 matching over 10 bases. V trimming: 4 bases; J trimming: 7 bases; junction bases outside the gene matches: 0. From germline, CDR1 is PRHDT and CDR2 FYEKMQ (reference sequence). This CDR3 comprises 13 residues. This CDR3 is CASSWDRGEKLFF. For the CDR3, the DNA is TGTGCCAGCAGCTGGGACAGGGGTGAAAAACTGTTTTTT. Combining the CDR3 with reference TRBV13 and TRBJ1-4 gives the whole variable domain AAGVIQSPRHLIKEKRETATLKCYPIPRHDTVYWYQQGPGQDPQFLISFYEKMQSDKGSIPDRFSAQQFSDYHSELNMSSLELGDSALYFCASSWDRGEKLFFGSGTQLSVL.